The rows below give T cell receptor beta chains drawn from one sample of a study of OX40 agonist ivuxolimab in advanced cancers. Only in-frame clones appear in the TCRdb table, and some are missing; sequencing was by immunoSEQ multiplex PCR. The data show approximately 70,000 clones, with 65% to 85% seen just once and approximately 1% held by the top ten. The sample was CD4+ or CD8+ T cells sorted from blood, taken in a trial of the OX40 agonist ivuxolimab. These receptors were obtained from an adult with an advanced solid tumor such as melanoma, head and neck, liver or kidney cancer. Both conserved end residues are part of each CDR3. A D gene is named only where the DNA matches it firmly.

j_gene,v_gene,d_gene,CDR3aa
TRBJ2-3,TRBV6-5,TRBD2,CASRRSSGGTDTQYF
TRBJ2-5,TRBV5-4,NA,CASSLEGAGETQYF
TRBJ1-1,TRBV7-9,NA,CASSPKARLNTEAFF
TRBJ2-3,TRBV6-1,TRBD1,CASSESGGIGTDTQYF
TRBJ2-7,TRBV5-6,TRBD1,CASSLVAGQGFNEQYF
TRBJ1-5,TRBV6-1,TRBD1,CASLGQGFSNQPQHF
NA,TRBV5-4,NA,CASSLPSRTSSYEQYF
TRBJ1-1,TRBV30,NA,CAWSPGGASNTEAFF
TRBJ1-1,TRBV19,TRBD1,CASSILGQGNTEAFF
TRBJ1-4,TRBV6-1,TRBD1,CASSGQGYNEKLFF
TRBJ2-3,TRBV5-1,TRBD2,CASSRDSLAGGSDTQYF
TRBJ2-2,TRBV5-1,NA,CASSERFPTGELFF
TRBJ2-3,TRBV6-6,TRBD2,CASSSAGGGTDTQYF
TRBJ1-5,TRBV29-1,NA,CSVYNPFSNQPQHF
TRBJ1-5,TRBV30,TRBD1,CAWNSQGGFGNQPQHF
TRBJ2-7,TRBV10-2,TRBD1,CASSAPSDRGRSYEQYF